This passage covers 9 T cell receptor beta chains from one sample sequenced in a study of Ad26.COV2.S vaccination and SARS-CoV-2 variants. Treatment described: roughly 20 received Ad26.COV2.S at low or high dose, single or two shots; about 5 received placebo; per-sample allocation not given. Sampling was done on day 63 after the first vaccine or placebo injection. Generated by immunoSEQ multiplex PCR, the TCRdb table keeps only in-frame clones and is missing some. The sample records some 300,000 clones, around four fifths being singletons. This sample comprised peripheral blood, obtained in a trial of Ad26.COV2.S vaccine versus placebo. These TCRs come from a person between 18 and 65 years old who received the Ad26.COV2.S COVID-19 vaccine or a placebo.

The chain carries TRBV27 and TRBJ1-6; the D is unclear. The V end lost 3 bases, the J end lost 0 bases, and 9 bases lay between the germline ends. The CDR3 totals 16 residues. Germline-derived CDR1 and CDR2 are MNHEY and SMNVEV (reference sequence). The CDR3: CASSFRRSSYNSPLHF. In DNA, the CDR3 is TGTGCCAGCAGTTTTAGAAGGAGCTCCTATAATTCACCCCTCCACTTT.

The DNA for the CDR3 is TGTGCCATCAGTGAAGTGGGGAACAGGGTCGGATACAATCAGCCCCAGCATTTT. This translates into CAISEVGNRVGYNQPQHF. The chain has TRBV10-3 and TRBJ1-5; possible D gene TRBD1, 6 bases. Germline CDR1 ENHRY, CDR2 SYGVKD. This CDR3 has 18 residues. Deletions cut 3 bases from V and 3 bases from J, with 21 bases between.

The J gene is TRBJ2-5, the V gene TRBV5-1; 11 bases map to TRBD2. The junction had 5 bases not matched to a gene; V was cut back by 1 base and J by 3 bases. The CDR3 sequence is 16 residues long. CDR1 and CDR2 (germline): SGHRS, YFSETQ. The CDR3 bases are TGCGCCAGCAGCTTGTTCACTAGCGGGGGTAAAGAGACCCAGTACTTC. Protein: CASSLFTSGGKETQYF.

The chain couples TRBV14 to TRBJ2-7; perhaps TRBD1 as D (6 bases). Germline CDR1 SGHDN, CDR2 FVKESK. Trimming removed 5 bases at V and 7 bases at J, with 18 bases between. The CDR3 extends over 14 amino acids. As DNA, the CDR3 is TGTGCCAGCAGCAGAGTAGGGGGTCCGGGGGAGCAGTACTTC. Its protein is CASSRVGGPGEQYF.

This clone has a handful of counts. The CDR3 nucleotides read TGTGCCAGCTCACCCTACAGGGCGAGGTATCAGCCCCAGCATTTT. This gives the protein CASSPYRARYQPQHF. J is TRBJ1-5 and V is TRBV18; possible D gene TRBD1, 6 bases. Between the trimmed V and J ends, which lost 3 bases and 5 bases, there was a span of 14 bases. This CDR3 has 15 amino acids. Germline CDR1 reads KGHSH; CDR2 reads LQKENI.

The DNA of the CDR3 is TGTGCCAGCAGCCCGGGACAGGGTTCGACGTTGGGGATGAACACCATATATTTT. Protein: CASSPGQGSTLGMNTIYF. This chain joins TRBV7-9 and TRBJ1-3; 9 bases are shared with TRBD1. The V gene's germline CDR1 is SEHNR and CDR2 FQNEAQ (reference sequence). V gave up 5 bases and J gave up 7 bases; unmatched junction bases: 18. The CDR3 consists of 18 residues.

The V and J genes are TRBV5-4 and TRBJ1-6; D is undetermined. CDR1 is SGHNT and CDR2 is YYREEE in the germline V gene (reference sequence). This CDR3 is built from 15 residues. Trimming left V 4 bases short and J 6 bases short, with 14 bases between. In DNA, the CDR3 is TGTGCCAGCAGCATGAGAAATATTTTTAATTCACCCCTCCACTTT. Its protein is CASSMRNIFNSPLHF.

This rearrangement joins TRBV7-8 to TRBJ1-1; D call uncertain. Germline V gene data show CDR1 as SGHVS and CDR2 as FQNEAQ. Trimming removed 7 bases from V and 4 bases from J, with 13 bases in between. CDR3 length: 13 residues. CDR3 in DNA: TGTGCCAGCAAAATTGACCGGGCCACTGAAGCTTTCTTT. Translation gives CASKIDRATEAFF.

This chain joins TRBV5-4 and TRBJ1-1, with unresolved D. The germline V gene has CDR1 SGHNT and CDR2 YYREEE (reference sequence). The CDR3 runs to 13 residues. Trimming removed 2 bases at V and 0 bases at J, with 5 bases between. CDR3 protein: CASSFNLNTEAFF. In nucleotides, the CDR3 is TGTGCCAGCAGCTTCAACTTGAACACTGAAGCTTTCTTT.